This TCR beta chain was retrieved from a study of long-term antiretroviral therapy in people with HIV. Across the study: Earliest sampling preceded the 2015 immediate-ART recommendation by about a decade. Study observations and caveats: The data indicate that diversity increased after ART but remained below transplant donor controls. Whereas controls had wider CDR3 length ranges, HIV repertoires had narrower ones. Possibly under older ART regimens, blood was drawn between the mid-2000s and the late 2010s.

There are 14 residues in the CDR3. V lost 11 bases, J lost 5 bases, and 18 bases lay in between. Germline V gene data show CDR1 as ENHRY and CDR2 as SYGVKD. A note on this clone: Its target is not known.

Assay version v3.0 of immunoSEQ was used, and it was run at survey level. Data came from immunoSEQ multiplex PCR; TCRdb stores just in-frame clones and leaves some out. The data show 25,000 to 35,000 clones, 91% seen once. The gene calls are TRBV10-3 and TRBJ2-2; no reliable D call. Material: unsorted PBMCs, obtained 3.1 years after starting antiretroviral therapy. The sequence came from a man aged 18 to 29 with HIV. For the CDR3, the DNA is TGTGCCGCCATTCCCTCCCCCATTACCGGGGAGCTGTTTTTT. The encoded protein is CAAIPSPITGELFF.